Presented here are 21 T cell receptor beta chains from one specimen sequenced in a study of T cells in Graves' hyperthyroidism and ophthalmopathy (dated by TCRdb to about 2019). The method was multiplex PCR. Sequencing was performed on an Illumina HiSeq 2000. The TCR beta CDR3 regions were amplified from the RNA transcripts. A first-round RT-PCR of the TCR CDR3 used the HTBI primer set with the Qiagen OneStep RT-PCR kit. TCRdb applied fastp at Q25 and MiXCR to the public reads, then kept only in-frame beta chains. Duplicate CDR3 protein sequences are folded into a single record with the most common DNA and genes. This sample has under 700,000 distinct CDR3 sequences in its table, and 35% to 55% of those were observed once. Approximately 8.2% of the sample lies in the top ten. Specimen: peripheral blood or thyroid tissue (not recorded which). All receptors derive from a woman aged 18-29 years with Graves' hyperthyroidism. Donor details come from another sample of the same person, matched by shared clones.

The genes are TRBV10-3 and TRBJ1-1, with 10 bases lining up with TRBD1. The V gene's germline CDR1 is ENHRY and CDR2 SYGVKD. CDR3 length: 16 amino acids. Germline trimming cut 10 bases from V and 3 bases from J; bases unmatched to any gene: 14. Here the CDR3 reads CASRQTGGTGDTEAFF. Written as DNA, the CDR3 is TGTGCCAGCAGGCAGACAGGGGGCACCGGGGACACTGAAGCTTTCTTT.

The chain is built from TRBV7-9 and TRBJ1-2; TRBD1 matches 9 bases. Trimming at V came to 7 bases and at J to 8 bases, leaving 5 bases not matched to a gene. CDR3 length equals 12 residues. Germline loops: CDR1 SEHNR, CDR2 FQNEAQ (reference sequence). Here the CDR3 DNA reads TGTGCCAGCACCGGGACAGGGAAAGGCTACACCTTC. Translation: CASTGTGKGYTF. The complete variable domain, with remaining parts taken from reference TRBV7-9 and TRBJ1-2, reads DTGVSQNPRHKITKRGQNVTFRCDPISEHNRLYWYRQTLGQGPEFLTYFQNEAQLEKSRLLSDRFSAERPKGSFSTLEIQRTEQGDSAMYLCASTGTGKGYTFGSGTRLTVV.

This clonotype has ten or more counts. The chain employs TRBV7-2 and TRBJ1-2; 7 nucleotides align to TRBD1. Germline CDR1 is SGHTA and CDR2 is FQGNSA. V dropped 5 bases and J dropped 8; count of bases not matched to a gene: 14. The CDR3 sequence is 15 residues long. As DNA, the CDR3 is TGTGCCAGCAGCCCCATCATTACAGGGGCACGAGGCTACACCTTC. Translating it yields CASSPIITGARGYTF. Variable domain in full (rest from reference TRBV7-2 and TRBJ1-2): GAGVSQSPSNKVTEKGKDVELRCDPISGHTALYWYRQSLGQGLEFLIYFQGNSAPDKSGLPSDRFSAERTGGSVSTLTIQRTQQEDSAVYLCASSPIITGARGYTFGSGTRLTVV.

Ten or more counts support this clonotype. The chain recombines TRBV29-1 with TRBJ1-2; no reliable D call. The CDR3 loop spans 14 amino acids. From germline, CDR1 is SQVTM and CDR2 ANQGSEA. Trimming shortened V by 1 base and J by 4 bases, and 13 bases separated the two germline ends. CDR3 sequence: CSVEVPGEGYGYTF. CDR3 bases: TGCAGCGTTGAAGTCCCCGGGGAGGGCTATGGCTACACCTTC.

This clonotype appeared a few times. The chain employs TRBV11-2 and TRBJ2-5, with D perhaps matching TRBD2 (6 bases). Germline V gene data show CDR1 as SGHAT and CDR2 as FQNNGV. This CDR3 has 15 residues. The V end lost 7 bases, the J end lost 8 bases, and 23 bases lay between the germline ends. The CDR3 DNA reads TGTGCCAGCACCTCCCGACCGGGCGGGACGAGAACCCAGTACTTC. Protein: CASTSRPGGTRTQYF.

The chain combines TRBV21-1 with TRBJ2-6; the table assigns TRBD2, which was not confirmed against the DNA. TRBV21-1 constitutes a pseudogene. This CDR3 spans 20 amino acids. The CDR3 protein is CASSTKREIRDPSGANVLTF. The CDR3 DNA follows: TGTGCCAGCAGCACAAAGAGGGAGATCAGGGACCCCTCTGGGGCCAACGTCCTGACTTTC.

This clonotype was observed a few times. The rearrangement links TRBV24-1 to TRBJ1-2, with D hard to call. V was shortened by 11 bases and J by 4 bases, with 22 bases between the two germline ends. The CDR3 totals 15 residues. Germline values: CDR1 KGHDR, CDR2 SFDVKD. The DNA of the CDR3 is TGTGCCAGCAGCCAAGCGCCGAGAGCCTCCTATGGCTACACCTTC. Its protein product is CASSQAPRASYGYTF.

As to this clonotype: The conserved closing phenylalanine or tryptophan is absent in this CDR3, likely reflecting a read error. The limits of the CDR3 on the DNA are not certain, so only TCRdb's listed CDR3 is given. The chain employs TRBV14 and TRBJ2-5; no check of the table's D call, TRBD1, against the DNA was made. Germline lookup yields CDR1 SGHDN and CDR2 FVKESK. The CDR3 comprises 15 residues, both ends counted. The CDR3 is CASSRQGDYGYTFGS.

This clonotype showed up many times. The genes are TRBV10-3 and TRBJ2-5; D ambiguous. The V and J ends lost 3 bases and 5 bases respectively, with 13 bases between them. The CDR3 is made up of 14 amino acids. The V gene's germline CDR1 is ENHRY and CDR2 SYGVKD. The CDR3 loop reads CAISDARVKETQYF. The CDR3 DNA is TGTGCCATCAGTGACGCTAGAGTGAAGGAGACCCAGTACTTC.

This sequence joins TRBV7-6 and TRBJ2-2, with 12 bases lining up with TRBD2. V shed 2 bases and J 5 bases; nucleotides not matched to a gene: 9. This CDR3 spans 18 amino acids. Per germline, CDR1 SGHVS and CDR2 FNYEAQ. The CDR3 bases are TGTGCCAGCAGCTTATCGCTAGCGGGAGGGCCTTGGACCGGGGAGCTGTTTTTT. Encoded protein: CASSLSLAGGPWTGELFF.

The chain employs TRBV19 and TRBJ2-5, with 9 bases lining up with TRBD2. J lost 4 bases, V lost 5 bases, and 11 bases had no gene match. The CDR3 is 16 residues long. Looked up from germline, CDR1 is LNHDA and CDR2 is SQIVND (reference sequence). The CDR3 nucleotides are TGTGCCAGTAGTGTGACTAGCGGAGGCCGGGGAGAGACCCAGTACTTC. It translates to CASSVTSGGRGETQYF. The entire variable domain, with the rest obtained from reference TRBV19 and TRBJ2-5, is as follows: DGGITQSPKYLFRKEGQNVTLSCEQNLNHDAMYWYRQDPGQGLRLIYYSQIVNDFQKGDIAEGYSVSREKKESFPLTVTSAQKNPTAFYLCASSVTSGGRGETQYFGPGTRLLVL.

This clonotype was counted many times. The chain is built from TRBV7-2 and TRBJ1-2; D remains unclear. Germline lookup yields CDR1 SGHTA and CDR2 FQGNSA. Trimming pared 1 base from V and 4 bases from J, leaving 10 bases between. CDR3 length equals 14 residues. The CDR3 nucleotides are TGTGCCAGCAGCTTAGGTCCGGCAGTCTATGGCTACACCTTC. It is translated as CASSLGPAVYGYTF.

A few counts support this clonotype. This sequence joins TRBV7-9 and TRBJ2-5; weak D call: TRBD1 (6 bases). Germline V lookup: CDR1 SEHNR, CDR2 FQNEAQ (reference sequence). The CDR3 is made up of 17 amino acids. V was trimmed by 0 bases and J by 0 bases, leaving 14 bases between them. The CDR3 protein is CASSLAPGWTDQETQYF. The CDR3 bases are TGTGCCAGCAGCTTAGCGCCGGGATGGACAGACCAAGAGACCCAGTACTTC.

At least ten counts were recorded for this clonotype. The chain uses TRBV25-1 and TRBJ2-5, with D perhaps matching TRBD1 or TRBD2 (5 bases each). CDR1 and CDR2 (germline): MGHDK, SYGVNS. Deletions cut 1 base from V and 5 bases from J, with 11 bases between. The CDR3 is 14 amino acids. The CDR3 DNA reads as TGTGCCAGCAGTGAATCCCCGGGACGGGAGACCCAGTACTTC. Its translation is CASSESPGRETQYF.

In the case of this clonotype: One base away lies a much larger clone, so this may be a sequencing read error. The gene calls are TRBV10-3 and TRBJ2-7; no clear D. Germline values: CDR1 ENHRY, CDR2 SYGVKD. The CDR3 has 14 amino acids. The CDR3 DNA is TGTGCCATCAGGCGAGAAGACTTTCCCTACGAGCAGCACTTC. Protein: CAIRREDFPYEQHF.

Details on this clonotype: Germline and junction disagree at one end, which may indicate a read error. This chain connects TRBV10-3 to TRBJ1-1; D call uncertain. This CDR3 contains 14 residues. Germline V gene data show CDR1 as ENHRY and CDR2 as SYGVKD. The CDR3 coding sequence is TGTGCCAGCAGTTACGACGTACAGAGCACTGAAGCTTTCTTT. Its protein product is CASSYDVQSTEAFF.

This clonotype was picked up many times. J is TRBJ1-5 and V is TRBV24-1, with 10 bases that match TRBD1. The germline V gene has CDR1 KGHDR and CDR2 SFDVKD. With 7 bases clipped from V and 2 bases from J, the junction kept 4 bases outside the gene matches. CDR3 length equals 15 residues. CDR3 sequence: CATSGTGVGNQPQHF. CDR3 DNA: TGTGCCACCAGCGGGACAGGGGTTGGCAATCAGCCCCAGCATTTT.

The rearrangement links TRBV12-3 or TRBV12-4 to TRBJ1-2; D gene unclear. The CDR3 runs 15 residues. V lost 2 bases and J 4 bases, leaving 14 bases between the germline ends. The CDR3 nucleotides read TGTGCCAGCAGTTTAAACTCCAAACTCGGCTATGGCTACACCTTC. Translated, it gives CASSLNSKLGYGYTF.

V usage is TRBV15 and J usage is TRBJ2-6; D is unclear. The CDR3 covers 16 residues. V was cut by 3 bases and J by 2 bases, with 11 bases left in between. Germline CDR1 reads LNHNV; CDR2 reads YYDKDF (reference sequence). The CDR3 nucleotides are TGTGCCACCAGCAGTCCCTCGGACGCTGGGGCCAACGTCCTGACTTTC. This sequence encodes CATSSPSDAGANVLTF.

At least ten counts were recorded for this clonotype. This chain joins TRBV20-1 and TRBJ2-2, with 12 bases fitting TRBD2. J was trimmed by 4 bases and V by 6 bases; bases with no gene match: 9. The CDR3 is 16 amino acids. The germline gives CDR1 DFQATT, CDR2 SNEGSKA (reference sequence). CDR3 residues: CSARPGLAGFTGELFF. CDR3 coding DNA: TGCAGTGCCCGGCCGGGACTAGCGGGTTTCACCGGGGAGCTGTTTTTT.

This clonotype has a handful of counts. V usage is TRBV19 and J usage is TRBJ1-5; 8 nucleotides match TRBD1. Germline V gene lookup returns CDR1 LNHDA and CDR2 SQIVND (reference sequence). CDR3 length equals 17 residues. J gave up 3 bases and V 0 bases, and 7 bases lay outside the gene matches. CDR3 protein: CASSIDLGDRFNQPQHF. CDR3 nucleotides: TGTGCCAGTAGTATAGATCTGGGGGACAGGTTCAATCAGCCCCAGCATTTT.